This T cell receptor beta chain was obtained from a study of blood T cell repertoires in COVID-19. The CDR3 sequence is 13 residues long. Germline V gene lookup returns CDR1 SGHDN and CDR2 FVKESK. The ends were cut back, 1 base at V and 5 bases at J, with 8 bases in the middle. Only in-frame clones appear in the TCRdb table, and some are missing; sequencing was by immunoSEQ multiplex PCR. The sample records hundreds of thousands of clones, about nine tenths being singletons. The clonotype was recovered from a young woman with active or convalescent COVID-19. The genes are TRBV14 and TRBJ2-5; D remains unclear. The source material was peripheral blood. CDR3 residues: CASSQGSLETQYF. The CDR3 nucleotides are TGTGCCAGCAGCCAAGGTAGTCTCGAGACCCAGTACTTC.